This record looks at one T cell receptor (beta chain) sequence and its context. The sample originates from a study of blood T cell repertoires in COVID-19. The repertoire was sequenced with immunoSEQ multiplex PCR; TCRdb's copy has only in-frame clones and lacks some. The sample shows a few hundred thousand clones, 70% to 90% of them seen only once. The CDR3 is made up of 16 amino acids. V lost 0 bases to trimming and J lost 0 bases, with 11 bases between them. The germline gives CDR1 SEHNR, CDR2 FQNEAQ (reference sequence). The TCR comes from a woman aged 55 to 70 who had recovered from COVID-19. Sequencing used PBMCs or T cells enriched from blood (not recorded which). The chain has TRBV7-9 and TRBJ1-1, with D unresolved. The CDR3 here is CASSLAGTGMNTEAFF. The DNA for the CDR3 is TGTGCCAGCAGCTTAGCGGGTACGGGTATGAACACTGAAGCTTTCTTT. The complete variable domain, with remaining parts taken from reference TRBV7-9 and TRBJ1-1, reads DTGVSQNPRHKITKRGQNVTFRCDPISEHNRLYWYRQTLGQGPEFLTYFQNEAQLEKSRLLSDRFSAERPKGSFSTLEIQRTEQGDSAMYLCASSLAGTGMNTEAFFGQGTRLTVV.